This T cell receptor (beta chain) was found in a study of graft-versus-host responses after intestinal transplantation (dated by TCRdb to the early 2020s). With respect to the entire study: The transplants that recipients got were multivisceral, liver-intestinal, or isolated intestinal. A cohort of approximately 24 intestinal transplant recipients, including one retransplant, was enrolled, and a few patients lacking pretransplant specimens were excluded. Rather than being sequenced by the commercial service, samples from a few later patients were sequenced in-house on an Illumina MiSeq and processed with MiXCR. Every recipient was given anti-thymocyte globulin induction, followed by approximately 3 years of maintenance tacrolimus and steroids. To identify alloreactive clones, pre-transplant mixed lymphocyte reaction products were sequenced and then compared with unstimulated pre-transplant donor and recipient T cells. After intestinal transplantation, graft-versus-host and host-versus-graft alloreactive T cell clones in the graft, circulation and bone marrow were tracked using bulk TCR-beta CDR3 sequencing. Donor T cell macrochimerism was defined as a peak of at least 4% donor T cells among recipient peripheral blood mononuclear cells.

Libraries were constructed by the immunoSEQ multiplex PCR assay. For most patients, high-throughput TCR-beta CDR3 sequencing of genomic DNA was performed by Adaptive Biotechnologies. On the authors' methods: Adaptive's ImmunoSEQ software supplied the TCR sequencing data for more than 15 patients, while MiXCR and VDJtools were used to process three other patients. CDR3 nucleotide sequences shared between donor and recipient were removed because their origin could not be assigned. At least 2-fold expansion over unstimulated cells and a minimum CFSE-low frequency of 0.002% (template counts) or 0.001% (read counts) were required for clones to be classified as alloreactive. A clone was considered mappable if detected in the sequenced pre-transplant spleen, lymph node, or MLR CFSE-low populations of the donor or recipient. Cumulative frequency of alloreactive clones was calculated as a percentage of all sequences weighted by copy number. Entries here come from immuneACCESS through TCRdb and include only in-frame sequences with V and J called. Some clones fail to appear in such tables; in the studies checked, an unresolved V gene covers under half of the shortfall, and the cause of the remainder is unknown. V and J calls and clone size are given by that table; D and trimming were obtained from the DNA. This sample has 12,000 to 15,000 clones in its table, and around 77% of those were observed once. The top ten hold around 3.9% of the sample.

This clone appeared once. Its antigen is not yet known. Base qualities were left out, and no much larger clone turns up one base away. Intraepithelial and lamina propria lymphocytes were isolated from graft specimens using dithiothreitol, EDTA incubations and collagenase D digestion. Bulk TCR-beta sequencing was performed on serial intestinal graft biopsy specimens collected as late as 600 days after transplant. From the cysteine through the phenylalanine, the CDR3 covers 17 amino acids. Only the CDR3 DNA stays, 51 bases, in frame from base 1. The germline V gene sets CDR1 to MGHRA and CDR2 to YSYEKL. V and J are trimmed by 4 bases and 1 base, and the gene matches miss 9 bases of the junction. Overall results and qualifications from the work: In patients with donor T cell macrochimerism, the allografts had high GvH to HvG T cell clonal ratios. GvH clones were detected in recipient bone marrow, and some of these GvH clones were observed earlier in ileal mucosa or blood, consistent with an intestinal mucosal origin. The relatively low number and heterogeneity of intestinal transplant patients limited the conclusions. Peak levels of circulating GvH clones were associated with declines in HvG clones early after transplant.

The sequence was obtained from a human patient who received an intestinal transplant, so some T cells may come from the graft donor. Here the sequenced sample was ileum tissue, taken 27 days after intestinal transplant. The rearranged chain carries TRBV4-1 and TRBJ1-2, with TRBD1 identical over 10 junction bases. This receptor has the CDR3 CASSPGTGEEDNYGYTF. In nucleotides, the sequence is TGCGCCAGCAGCCCAGGGACAGGGGAGGAAGATAACTATGGCTACACCTTC.